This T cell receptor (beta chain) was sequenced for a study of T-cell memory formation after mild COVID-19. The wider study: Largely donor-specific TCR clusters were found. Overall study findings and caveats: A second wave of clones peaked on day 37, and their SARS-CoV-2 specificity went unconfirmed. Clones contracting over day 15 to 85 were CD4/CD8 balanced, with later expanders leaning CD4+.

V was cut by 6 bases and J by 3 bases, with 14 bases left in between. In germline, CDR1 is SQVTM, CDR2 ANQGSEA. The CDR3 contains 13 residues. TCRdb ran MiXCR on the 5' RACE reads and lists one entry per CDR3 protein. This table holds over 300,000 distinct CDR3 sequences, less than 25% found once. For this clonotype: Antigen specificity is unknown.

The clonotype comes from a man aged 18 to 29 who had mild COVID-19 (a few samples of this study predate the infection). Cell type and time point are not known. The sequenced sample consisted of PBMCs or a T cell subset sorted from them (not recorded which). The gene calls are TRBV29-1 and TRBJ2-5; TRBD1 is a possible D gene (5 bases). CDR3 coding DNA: TGCAGCGTCGGACATGGAGCTAAAGAGACCCAGTACTTC. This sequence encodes CSVGHGAKETQYF.